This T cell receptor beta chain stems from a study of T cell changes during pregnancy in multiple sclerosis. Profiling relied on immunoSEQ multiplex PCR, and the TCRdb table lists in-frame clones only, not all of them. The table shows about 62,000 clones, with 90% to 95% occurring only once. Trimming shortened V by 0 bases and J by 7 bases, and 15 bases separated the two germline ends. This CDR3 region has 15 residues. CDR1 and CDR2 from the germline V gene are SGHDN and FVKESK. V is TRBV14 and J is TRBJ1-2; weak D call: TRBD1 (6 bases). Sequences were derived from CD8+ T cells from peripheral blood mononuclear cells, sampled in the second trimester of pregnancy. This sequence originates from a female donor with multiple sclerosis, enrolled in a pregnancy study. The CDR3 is CASSQDRGGWGGYTF. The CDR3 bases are TGTGCCAGCAGCCAAGACCGGGGGGGCTGGGGTGGCTACACCTTC.